This TCR beta chain comes out of a study of CD8 T cells in Susac syndrome. With random hexamers, roughly 0.45 to 1 ug RNA was reverse transcribed. Using its own MiXCR run on the immunoSEQ multiplex PCR reads, TCRdb lists one record per CDR3 protein. This table has tens of thousands of distinct CDR3 sequences, just under 95% appearing once. This TCR derives from a human donor with Susac syndrome. Sequencing input: CD8+ T cells from PBMCs.

The CDR3 DNA sequence: TGCAGTGCTGCCGGCCGAGCCGTCAGCCTACAAGAGACCCAGTACTTC. The encoded protein is CSAAGRAVSLQETQYF. V and J are TRBV20-1 and TRBJ2-5, with D uncertain. The CDR3 spans 16 residues. The V gene lost 5 bases and the J gene lost 2 bases, with 21 bases spanning the gap. Germline V gives CDR1 DFQATT, CDR2 SNEGSKA (reference sequence).